The following is a TCR beta chain sequence with its context. Antigen specificity is unknown. There are 14 residues in the CDR3. Between the trimmed V and J ends, which lost 0 bases and 10 bases, there was a span of 15 bases. Germline V gene data show CDR1 as SQVTM and CDR2 as ANQGSEA. The data were obtained in a study of blood T cells in healthy people across ages. Alongside a J-beta primer mix, a sample-barcoded 5' primer served in a second PCR lasting about 6 to 12 cycles. A 12-random-nucleotide template-switch adaptor tagged each cDNA molecule. MiXCR, applied by TCRdb to the 5' RACE reads, yields one record per CDR3 protein. The sample carries about 730,000 distinct CDR3 sequences, roughly 44% recorded once. Whole-study findings and limits: Observed TCR beta diversity per million T cells went down as age went up. This fall followed a roughly linear course with age. Correlation between TCR beta diversity and naive T cell percentage was strong.

This sequence was found in a woman aged 55-70 years in good health. The chain has TRBV29-1 and TRBJ1-4; D is undetermined. Sequenced: blood. This chain's CDR3 is CSVEEAGPTAKLFF. CDR3 sequence (DNA): TGCAGCGTTGAAGAGGCAGGCCCCACTGCAAAACTGTTTTTT. The complete variable domain, with remaining parts taken from reference TRBV29-1 and TRBJ1-4, reads SAVISQKPSRDICQRGTSLTIQCQVDSQVTMMFWYRQQPGQSLTLIATANQGSEATYESGFVIDKFPISRPNLTFSTLTVSNMSPEDSSIYLCSVEEAGPTAKLFFGSGTQLSVL.